A single sample gave rise to the 12 T cell receptor beta chains below, sequenced in a study of blood T cell repertoires in COVID-19. Sequencing used immunoSEQ multiplex PCR; TCRdb keeps in-frame clones, though not all of them. This sample yields 250,000 or so clones, of which 70% to 90% are seen a single time; roughly 1.7% belongs to the top ten. Sequencing used PBMCs or T cells enriched from blood (not recorded which). The receptors were gathered from a woman aged 50 to 60 who had recovered from COVID-19.

V usage is TRBV27 and J usage is TRBJ2-5; 9 nucleotides align to TRBD1. V was clipped by 6 bases and J by 5 bases; unmatched bases: 4. The CDR3 length is 13 residues. Germline CDR1 MNHEY, CDR2 SMNVEV (reference sequence). CDR3 DNA: TGTGCCAGCAGACAGGGGGCTATCGAGACCCAGTACTTC. Translating gives CASRQGAIETQYF.

The chain recombines TRBV3-1 (or the pseudogene TRBV3-2) with TRBJ2-2, with TRBD2 matching 14 bases. Germline CDR1 LGHDT, CDR2 YNNKEL (reference sequence). Trimming cost V 4 bases and J 4 bases; bases outside gene matches: 14. This CDR3 spans 20 amino acids. The CDR3 nucleotides read TGTGCCAGCAGCCCAACCGGACTAGCGGGAGGCCGATGGGGCACCGGGGAGCTGTTTTTT. Protein: CASSPTGLAGGRWGTGELFF.

This chain joins TRBV10-3 and TRBJ2-7; possible D gene TRBD2, 6 bases. CDR1 and CDR2 from the germline V gene are ENHRY and SYGVKD. V was shortened by 10 bases and J by 2 bases, with 21 bases between the two germline ends. This CDR3 spans 15 amino acids. CDR3 residues: CATHRGGGKAYEQYF. Here the CDR3 DNA reads TGTGCCACACACCGGGGTGGGGGGAAGGCCTACGAGCAGTACTTC.

The chain links TRBV7-8 to TRBJ1-5; D call uncertain. CDR3 length equals 13 residues. Per the germline V gene, CDR1 is SGHVS and CDR2 is FQNEAQ. Trimming left V 1 base short and J 7 bases short, with 8 bases between. The CDR3: CASSLVNRQPQHF. In DNA, the CDR3 is TGTGCCAGCAGCTTAGTAAATCGGCAGCCCCAGCATTTT.

The chain employs TRBV2 and TRBJ2-1; 7 nucleotides agree with TRBD2. Germline-derived CDR1 and CDR2 are SNHLY and FYNNEI. J was trimmed by 8 bases and V by 3 bases; bases with no gene match: 10. The CDR3 loop spans 15 amino acids. The CDR3 DNA reads as TGTGCCAGCAGTGAGCAGGCCGGACTAGTCGATGAGCAGTTCTTC. Protein sequence: CASSEQAGLVDEQFF.

In nucleotides, the CDR3 is TGCGCCAGCAGCTTGTTGTCTAGCGGGAACAATGAGCAGTTCTTC. Translation: CASSLLSSGNNEQFF. The chain is built from TRBV5-1 and TRBJ2-1; 9 nucleotides align to TRBD2. Trimming at V came to 1 base and at J to 5 bases, leaving 4 bases not matched to a gene. There are 15 residues in the CDR3. CDR1 SGHRS and CDR2 YFSETQ come from the germline V gene.

The chain uses TRBV5-4 and TRBJ2-1; D uncertain. Germline V gene sequence: CDR1 SGHNT, CDR2 YYREEE (reference sequence). Trimming stripped 0 bases from V and 7 bases from J, with 20 bases between. The CDR3 consists of 17 residues. The CDR3 DNA is TGTGCCAGCAGCTTGGCCGAGGCAGATATTTCGGGTAATGAGCAGTTCTTC. The encoded protein is CASSLAEADISGNEQFF.

Points on this clone: Other DNA sequences in this specimen translate into the identical CDR3. The gene calls are TRBV5-1 and TRBJ2-3; perhaps TRBD2 as D (5 bases). The V gene's germline CDR1 is SGHRS and CDR2 YFSETQ. Trimming left V 4 bases short and J 0 bases short, with 9 bases between. The CDR3 is 14 amino acids. This chain's CDR3 is CASSQGLSTDTQYF. DNA for the CDR3: TGCGCCAGCAGCCAAGGACTGAGCACAGATACGCAGTATTTT.

This clone was counted between two and nine times. The chain has TRBV10-1 and TRBJ2-2; D is undetermined. This CDR3 has 14 residues. Trimming cost V 3 bases and J 4 bases, with 9 bases left between them. Germline CDR1 is WNHNN and CDR2 is SYGVQD (reference sequence). Written as DNA, the CDR3 is TGCGCCAGCAGTGATGGTACAAGCACCGGGGAGCTGTTTTTT. Translation gives CASSDGTSTGELFF.

J is TRBJ2-1 and V is TRBV3-1 (or the pseudogene TRBV3-2), with 7 bases lining up with TRBD1. CDR1 and CDR2 (germline): LGHDT, YNNKEL (reference sequence). Unmatched junction bases numbered 6, after V lost 2 bases and J lost 2 bases. The CDR3 is made up of 16 amino acids. CDR3 residues: CASSQSRQGPYNEQFF. CDR3 nucleotide sequence: TGTGCCAGCAGCCAATCCAGACAGGGCCCCTACAATGAGCAGTTCTTC.

The V gene is TRBV6-6, the J gene TRBJ2-3; D not resolved. V was cut by 8 bases and J by 3 bases, with 18 bases left in between. Germline V CDR1 and CDR2: MNHNY, SVGAGI (reference sequence). This CDR3 comprises 15 residues. The CDR3 DNA is TGTGCCAGCTCCGAACACGCTGCCATTACAGATACGCAGTATTTT. Encoded protein: CASSEHAAITDTQYF.

CDR3 sequence reads: CASSFQYEQYF. The CDR3 DNA reads as TGTGCCAGCAGTTTTCAGTACGAGCAGTACTTC. V gene TRBV28 combines with J gene TRBJ2-7; D unclear. V shed 3 bases and J shed 4 bases, with 4 bases lying between them. Looked up from germline, CDR1 is MDHEN and CDR2 is SYDVKM. This CDR3 is 11 amino acids long. Drawing the rest from reference TRBV28 and TRBJ2-7, the complete variable domain is DVKVTQSSRYLVKRTGEKVFLECVQDMDHENMFWYRQDPGLGLRLIYFSYDVKMKEKGDIPEGYSVSREKKERFSLILESASTNQTSMYLCASSFQYEQYFGPGTRLTVT.